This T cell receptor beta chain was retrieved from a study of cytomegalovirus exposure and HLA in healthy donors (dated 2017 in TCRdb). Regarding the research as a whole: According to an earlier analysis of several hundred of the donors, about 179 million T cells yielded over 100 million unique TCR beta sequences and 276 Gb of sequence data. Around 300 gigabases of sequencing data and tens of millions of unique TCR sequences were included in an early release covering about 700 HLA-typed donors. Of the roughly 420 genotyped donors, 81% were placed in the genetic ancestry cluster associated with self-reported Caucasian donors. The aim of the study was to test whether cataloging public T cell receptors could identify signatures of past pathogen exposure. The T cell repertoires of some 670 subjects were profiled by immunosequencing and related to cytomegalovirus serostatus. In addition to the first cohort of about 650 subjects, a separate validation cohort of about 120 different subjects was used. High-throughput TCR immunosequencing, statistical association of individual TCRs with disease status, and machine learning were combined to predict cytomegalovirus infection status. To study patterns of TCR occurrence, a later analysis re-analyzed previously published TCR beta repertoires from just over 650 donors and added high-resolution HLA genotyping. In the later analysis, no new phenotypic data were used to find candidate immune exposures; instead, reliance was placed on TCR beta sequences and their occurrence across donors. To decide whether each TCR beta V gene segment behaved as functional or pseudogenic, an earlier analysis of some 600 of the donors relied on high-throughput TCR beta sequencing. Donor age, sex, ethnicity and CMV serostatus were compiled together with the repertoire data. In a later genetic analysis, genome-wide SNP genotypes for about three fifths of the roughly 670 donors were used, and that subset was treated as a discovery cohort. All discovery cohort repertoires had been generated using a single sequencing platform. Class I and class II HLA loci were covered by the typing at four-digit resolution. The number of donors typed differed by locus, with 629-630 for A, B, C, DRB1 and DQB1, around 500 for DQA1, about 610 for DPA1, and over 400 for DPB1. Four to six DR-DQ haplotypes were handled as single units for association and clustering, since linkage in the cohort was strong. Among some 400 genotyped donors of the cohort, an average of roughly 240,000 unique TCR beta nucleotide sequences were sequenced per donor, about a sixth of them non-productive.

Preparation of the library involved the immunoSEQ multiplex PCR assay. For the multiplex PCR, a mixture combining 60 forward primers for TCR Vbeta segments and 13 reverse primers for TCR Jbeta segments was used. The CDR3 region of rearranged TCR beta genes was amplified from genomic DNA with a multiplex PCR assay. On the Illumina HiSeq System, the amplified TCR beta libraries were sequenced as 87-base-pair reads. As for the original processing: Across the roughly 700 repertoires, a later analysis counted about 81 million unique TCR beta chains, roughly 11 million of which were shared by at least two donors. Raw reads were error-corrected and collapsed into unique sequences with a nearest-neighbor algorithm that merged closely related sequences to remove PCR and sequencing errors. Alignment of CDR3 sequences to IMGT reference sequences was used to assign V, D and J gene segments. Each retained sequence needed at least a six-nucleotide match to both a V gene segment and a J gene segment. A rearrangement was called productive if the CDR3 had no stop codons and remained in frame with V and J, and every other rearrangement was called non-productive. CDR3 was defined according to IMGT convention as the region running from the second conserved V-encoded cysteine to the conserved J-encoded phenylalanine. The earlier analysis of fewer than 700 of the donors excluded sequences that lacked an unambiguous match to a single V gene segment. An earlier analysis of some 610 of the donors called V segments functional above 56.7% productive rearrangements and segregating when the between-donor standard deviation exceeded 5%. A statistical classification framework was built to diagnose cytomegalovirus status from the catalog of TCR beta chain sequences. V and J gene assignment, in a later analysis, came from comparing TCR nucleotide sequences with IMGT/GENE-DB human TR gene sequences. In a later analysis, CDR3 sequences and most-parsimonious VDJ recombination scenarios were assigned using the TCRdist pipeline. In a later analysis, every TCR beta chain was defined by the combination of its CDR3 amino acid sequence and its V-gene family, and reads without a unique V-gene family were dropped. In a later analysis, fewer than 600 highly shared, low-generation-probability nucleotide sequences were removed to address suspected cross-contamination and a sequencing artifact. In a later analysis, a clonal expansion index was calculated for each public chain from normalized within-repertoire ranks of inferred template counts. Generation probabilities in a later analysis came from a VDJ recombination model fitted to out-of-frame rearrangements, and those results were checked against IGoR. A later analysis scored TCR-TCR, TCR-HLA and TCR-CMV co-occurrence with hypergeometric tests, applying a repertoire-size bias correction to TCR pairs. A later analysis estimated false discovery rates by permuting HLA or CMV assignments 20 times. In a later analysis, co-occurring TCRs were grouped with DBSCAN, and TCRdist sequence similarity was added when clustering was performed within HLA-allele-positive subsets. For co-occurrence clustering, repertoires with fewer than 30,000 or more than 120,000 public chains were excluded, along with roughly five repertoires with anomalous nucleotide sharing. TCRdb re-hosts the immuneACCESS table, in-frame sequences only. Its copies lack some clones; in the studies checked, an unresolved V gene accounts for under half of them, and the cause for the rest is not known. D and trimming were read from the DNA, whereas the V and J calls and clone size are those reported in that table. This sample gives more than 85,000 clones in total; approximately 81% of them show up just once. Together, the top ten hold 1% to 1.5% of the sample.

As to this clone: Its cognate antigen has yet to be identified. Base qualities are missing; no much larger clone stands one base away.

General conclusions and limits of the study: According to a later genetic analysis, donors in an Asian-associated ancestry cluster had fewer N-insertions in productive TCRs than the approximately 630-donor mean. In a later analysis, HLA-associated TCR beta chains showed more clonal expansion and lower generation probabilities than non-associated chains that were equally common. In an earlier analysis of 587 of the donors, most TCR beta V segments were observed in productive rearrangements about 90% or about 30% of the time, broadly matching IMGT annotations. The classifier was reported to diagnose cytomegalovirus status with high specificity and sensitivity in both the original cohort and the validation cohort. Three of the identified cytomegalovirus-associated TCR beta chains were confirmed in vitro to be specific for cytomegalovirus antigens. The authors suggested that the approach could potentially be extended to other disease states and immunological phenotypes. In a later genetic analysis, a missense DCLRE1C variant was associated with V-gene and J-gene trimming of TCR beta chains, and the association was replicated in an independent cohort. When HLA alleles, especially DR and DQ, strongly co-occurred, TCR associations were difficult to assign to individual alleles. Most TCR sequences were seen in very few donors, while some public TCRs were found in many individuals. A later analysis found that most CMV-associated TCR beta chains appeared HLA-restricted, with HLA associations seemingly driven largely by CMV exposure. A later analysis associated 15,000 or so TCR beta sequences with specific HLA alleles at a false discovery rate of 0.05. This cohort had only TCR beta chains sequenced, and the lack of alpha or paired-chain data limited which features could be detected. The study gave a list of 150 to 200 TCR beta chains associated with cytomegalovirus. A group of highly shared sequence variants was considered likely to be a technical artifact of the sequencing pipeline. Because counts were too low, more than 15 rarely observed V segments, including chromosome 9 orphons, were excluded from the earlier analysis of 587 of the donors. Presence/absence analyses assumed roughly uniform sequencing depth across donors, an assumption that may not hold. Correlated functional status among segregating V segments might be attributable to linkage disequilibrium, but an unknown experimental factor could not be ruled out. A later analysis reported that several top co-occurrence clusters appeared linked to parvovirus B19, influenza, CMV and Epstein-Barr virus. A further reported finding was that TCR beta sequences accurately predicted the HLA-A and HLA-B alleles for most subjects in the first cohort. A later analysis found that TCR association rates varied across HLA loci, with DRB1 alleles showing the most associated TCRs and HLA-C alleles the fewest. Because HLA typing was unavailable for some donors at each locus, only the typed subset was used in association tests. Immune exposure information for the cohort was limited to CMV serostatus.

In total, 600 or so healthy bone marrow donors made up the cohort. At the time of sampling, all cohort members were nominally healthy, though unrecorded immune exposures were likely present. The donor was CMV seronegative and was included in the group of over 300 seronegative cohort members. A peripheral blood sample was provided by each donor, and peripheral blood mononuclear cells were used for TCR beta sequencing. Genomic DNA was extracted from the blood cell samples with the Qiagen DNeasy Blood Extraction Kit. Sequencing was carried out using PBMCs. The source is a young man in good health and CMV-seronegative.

The encoded CDR3 is CASSVDRGGTEAFF. The nucleotide sequence is given as TGTGCCAGCAGTGTAGACAGGGGAGGGACTGAAGCTTTCTTT. This chain joins TRBV6-1 to TRBJ1-1; 8 nucleotides in the junction match TRBD1. V ends up 4 bases short and J 5 bases short, with an unmatched junction base count of 6. From a lookup of the germline V gene, CDR1 and CDR2 are MNHNS and SASEGT. CDR3 length: 14 amino acids, cysteine to phenylalanine. The read is trimmed to its CDR3 DNA, 42 bases read in frame from base 1.